These 31 T cell receptor beta chains originate from one sample sequenced in a study of CD8 T cells in Susac syndrome. Random hexamers were used to reverse transcribe an amount of roughly 0.45 to 1 ug RNA. Via MiXCR, TCRdb re-called the immunoSEQ multiplex PCR reads, giving one row per CDR3 protein. The sample has about 300,000 distinct CDR3 sequences, 85% seen once. The sequenced sample consisted of CD8+ T cells from PBMCs. Source of these receptors: a human donor with multiple sclerosis.

The chain uses TRBV12-5 and TRBJ2-3; no reliable D call. CDR3 length: 15 residues. From germline, CDR1 is LGHNT and CDR2 FRNRAP. V lost 5 bases, J lost 7 bases, and 19 bases lay in between. CDR3 sequence reads: CASGPGPRPRYTQYF. CDR3 nucleotide sequence: TGTGCTAGTGGTCCGGGCCCAAGGCCCCGTTATACGCAGTATTTT.

The rearrangement links TRBV27 to TRBJ1-3, with 7 bases matching TRBD1. Germline V gives CDR1 MNHEY, CDR2 SMNVEV (reference sequence). Trimming at V came to 0 bases and at J to 3 bases, leaving 14 bases not matched to a gene. The CDR3 is 19 amino acids. The CDR3 reads CASSLSGPETGRSGNTIYF. Here the CDR3 DNA reads TGTGCCAGCAGTTTATCCGGCCCCGAGACAGGGCGTAGTGGAAACACCATATATTTT.

This clonotype appeared a single time. The junction departs from germline at one end; a sequencing error may be responsible. The chain couples TRBV4-3 to TRBJ2-7; 8 nucleotides line up with TRBD2. Germline loops: CDR1 LGHNA, CDR2 YSLEER. This CDR3 spans 16 amino acids. In DNA, the CDR3 is TGCGCCAGCAGCCAAGGGGAGGTAGCGGGGACCTACGGGCAGTACTTC. Translating it yields CASSQGEVAGTYGQYF.

The chain joins TRBV4-3 to TRBJ1-6; D ambiguous. Trimming removed 0 bases at V and 13 bases at J, with 10 bases between. The CDR3 has 13 residues. CDR1 LGHNA and CDR2 YSLEER come from the germline V gene. The CDR3 is CASSQEEAVPLHF. CDR3 coding DNA: TGCGCCAGCAGCCAAGAAGAAGCAGTCCCCCTCCACTTT.

CDR3 sequence: CASSLAPGLAREQYF. DNA for the CDR3: TGTGCCAGCAGCTTGGCCCCGGGACTAGCGAGAGAGCAGTACTTC. The chain recombines TRBV5-4 with TRBJ2-7, with 10 bases that match TRBD2. The CDR3 covers 15 residues. Trimming removed 0 bases from V and 7 bases from J; junction bases left unmatched: 7. CDR1 is SGHNT and CDR2 is YYREEE in the germline V gene (reference sequence).

V usage is TRBV27 and J usage is TRBJ1-5; 7 positions agree with TRBD1. Trimming at V came to 3 bases and at J to 3 bases, leaving 8 bases not matched to a gene. Germline CDR1 MNHEY, CDR2 SMNVEV (reference sequence). This CDR3 is built from 16 residues. The CDR3 DNA is TGTGCCAGCAGTTTGGGAGGCAGGGGGTACAATCAGCCCCAGCATTTT. Protein sequence: CASSLGGRGYNQPQHF.

The rearrangement joins TRBV29-1 to TRBJ2-2, with D uncertain. Looked up from germline, CDR1 is SQVTM and CDR2 is ANQGSEA. This CDR3 region has 15 residues. Trimming cost V 4 bases and J 2 bases, with 14 bases left between them. As DNA, the CDR3 is TGCAGCGTTGTTTGGACCTACAAAAACACCGGGGAGCTGTTTTTT. Translation: CSVVWTYKNTGELFF.

J is TRBJ1-1 and V is TRBV27; 7 bases agree with TRBD1. The CDR3 consists of 15 residues. Trimming took 6 bases from V and 0 from J; bases not matched to a gene: 7. The germline V gene has CDR1 MNHEY and CDR2 SMNVEV (reference sequence). The CDR3 is CASRQPGQLNTEAFF. CDR3 nucleotides: TGTGCCAGCAGGCAGCCGGGACAGTTGAACACTGAAGCTTTCTTT.

The J gene is TRBJ2-7, the V gene TRBV10-3; no clear D gene. Trimming took off 0 bases at V and 6 bases at J, with 3 bases between the two ends. CDR1 ENHRY and CDR2 SYGVKD come from the germline V gene. This CDR3 contains 11 residues. The CDR3 sequence: CAISESGEQYF. Written as DNA, the CDR3 is TGTGCCATCAGTGAGTCGGGCGAGCAGTACTTC.

This chain joins TRBV6-2 or TRBV6-3 and TRBJ2-2; 8 bases agree with TRBD2. After removal of 2 bases from V and 4 bases from J, the junction contained 6 bases not matched to a gene. The CDR3 length is 16 residues. Germline CDR1 and CDR2: MNHEY and SVGEGT. CDR3 bases: TGTGCCAGCAGTTACATCGGCGGGAGGCCCACCGGGGAGCTGTTTTTT. It yields the protein CASSYIGGRPTGELFF.

CDR3 DNA: TGTGCCAGCAGTTACTCGAATTGGGGGAGCACTGAAGCTTTCTTT. This gives the protein CASSYSNWGSTEAFF. The V gene is TRBV6-2 or TRBV6-3, the J gene TRBJ1-1; the D gene is possibly TRBD1 (5 bases). The V and J ends lost 0 bases and 4 bases respectively, with 12 bases between them. The CDR3 is 15 residues long. Germline V gene lookup returns CDR1 MNHEY and CDR2 SVGEGT.

The chain couples TRBV5-1 to TRBJ2-2; D may be TRBD1 (5 bases). V lost 3 bases to trimming and J lost 2 bases, with 8 bases between them. Germline lookup yields CDR1 SGHRS and CDR2 YFSETQ. This CDR3 contains 14 residues. In DNA, the CDR3 is TGCGCCAGCAGCTACGGACAAAACACCGGGGAGCTGTTTTTT. This codes for CASSYGQNTGELFF.

The CDR3 region is CASSRLQGSYEQYF. The DNA for the CDR3 is TGTGCCAGCAGCCGCCTTCAGGGCTCCTACGAGCAGTACTTC. V and J are TRBV7-9 and TRBJ2-7, with D possibly matching TRBD1 (5 bases). This CDR3 has 14 residues. Per the germline V gene, CDR1 is SEHNR and CDR2 is FQNEAQ (reference sequence). The ends were cut back, 5 bases at V and 0 bases at J, with 11 bases in the middle.

A single count supports this clonotype. The J gene is TRBJ2-1, the V gene TRBV27; tentatively, D is TRBD1 or TRBD2 (5 bases each). Germline values: CDR1 MNHEY, CDR2 SMNVEV (reference sequence). The CDR3 extends over 14 amino acids. Trimming pared 1 base from V and 6 bases from J, leaving 10 bases between. Here the CDR3 reads CASSLYGDANEQFF. The CDR3 DNA follows: TGTGCCAGCAGTTTATACGGGGACGCCAATGAGCAGTTCTTC.

Here the CDR3 reads CASQGPGANVLTF. CDR3 nucleotide sequence: TGTGCCTCACAGGGACCTGGGGCCAACGTCCTGACTTTC. The V gene is TRBV6-5, the J gene TRBJ2-6, with D possibly TRBD1 on 6 matching bases. Germline lookup yields CDR1 MNHEY and CDR2 SVGAGI. V was trimmed by 11 bases and J by 2 bases, leaving 10 bases between them. The CDR3 has 13 residues.

This clonotype has more than one count but fewer than ten. V gene TRBV13 combines with J gene TRBJ2-2; 15 nucleotides match TRBD2. Germline V gives CDR1 PRHDT, CDR2 FYEKMQ (reference sequence). CDR3 length equals 17 residues. V shed 5 bases and J 4 bases; nucleotides not matched to a gene: 5. Here the CDR3 DNA reads TGTGCCAGCAGCCCGGGACTAGCGGGAGGACTCACCGGGGAGCTGTTTTTT. Its protein is CASSPGLAGGLTGELFF.

Here the CDR3 reads CASSQERSRRAYGYTF. As DNA, the CDR3 is TGTGCCAGCAGCCAAGAAAGATCACGTCGTGCCTATGGCTACACCTTC. This rearrangement joins TRBV3-1 to TRBJ1-2; D gene ambiguous. Between the trimmed V and J ends, which lost 0 bases and 4 bases, there was a span of 15 bases. From germline, CDR1 is LGHDT and CDR2 YNNKEL (reference sequence). The CDR3 sequence is 16 residues long.

In its sample, this clonotype was seen once. The J gene is TRBJ2-4, the V gene TRBV7-9; 15 nucleotides agree with TRBD2. The CDR3 is 19 residues long. The V segment lost 4 bases and the J segment 0 bases; nucleotides outside the gene matches: 7. Germline CDR1 reads SEHNR; CDR2 reads FQNEAQ (reference sequence). CDR3 amino acids: CASSSSGTSGRLAKNIQYF. The CDR3 nucleotides are TGTGCCAGCAGCTCATCCGGGACTAGCGGGAGGCTAGCCAAAAACATTCAGTACTTC. Full variable domain (rest looked up from reference TRBV7-9 and TRBJ2-4): DTGVSQNPRHKITKRGQNVTFRCDPISEHNRLYWYRQTLGQGPEFLTYFQNEAQLEKSRLLSDRFSAERPKGSFSTLEIQRTEQGDSAMYLCASSSSGTSGRLAKNIQYFGAGTRLSVL.

This chain links TRBV7-6 with TRBJ1-1; TRBD1 matches at 8 bases. With 2 bases clipped from V and 3 bases from J, the junction kept 11 bases outside the gene matches. Per germline, CDR1 SGHVS and CDR2 FNYEAQ. This CDR3 is built from 17 residues. CDR3 sequence reads: CASSLLAPGTGYTEAFF. The CDR3 nucleotides are TGTGCCAGCAGCTTATTGGCACCCGGGACAGGATACACTGAAGCTTTCTTT.

The chain employs TRBV7-6 and TRBJ2-2, with TRBD1 matching over 7 bases. The V and J ends lost 6 bases and 1 base, in that order; junction bases with no gene match: 11. Germline CDR1 and CDR2: SGHVS and FNYEAQ. The CDR3 length is 17 residues. The CDR3 bases are TGTGCCAGCAGTCCCGAAATTAGACAGGGGAACACCGGGGAGCTGTTTTTT. Its protein is CASSPEIRQGNTGELFF.

The chain recombines TRBV30 with TRBJ1-2; possibly TRBD1 for D (6 bases). Germline loops: CDR1 GTSNPN, CDR2 SVGIG (reference sequence). This CDR3 is 15 amino acids long. V lost 3 bases and J 4 bases, leaving 18 bases between the germline ends. CDR3 nucleotide sequence: TGTGCCTGGAGCGCCACAGGGAATCTAGGCTATGGCTACACCTTC. This codes for CAWSATGNLGYGYTF. The full variable domain, completed using reference TRBV30 and TRBJ1-2, is SQTIHQWPATLVQPVGSPLSLECTVEGTSNPNLYWYRQAAGRGLQLLFYSVGIGQISSEVPQNLSASRPQDRQFILSSKKLLLSDSGFYLCAWSATGNLGYGYTFGSGTRLTVV.

A single count supports this clonotype. The chain employs TRBV28 and TRBJ2-6; the match to TRBD1 covers 9 bases. Germline CDR1 is MDHEN and CDR2 is SYDVKM. J gave up 5 bases and V 2 bases, and 10 bases lay outside the gene matches. The CDR3 loop spans 18 amino acids. The CDR3 spells CASSLPPWTGARANVLTF. The CDR3 nucleotides read TGTGCCAGCAGTTTACCCCCCTGGACAGGGGCGAGGGCCAACGTCCTGACTTTC.

The genes are TRBV7-6 and TRBJ2-1, with 8 nucleotides matching TRBD2. The CDR3 has 16 amino acids. Per germline, CDR1 SGHVS and CDR2 FNYEAQ. V shed 5 bases, J shed 7 bases, and the junction held 13 bases outside the gene matches. The CDR3 nucleotides read TGTGCCAGCAGCAGCCGACCAACTAGCGGCACAAATGAGCAGTTCTTC. Amino acids: CASSSRPTSGTNEQFF.

This clonotype was seen a handful of times. The chain has TRBV6-1 and TRBJ2-6; D unresolved. V was cut by 5 bases and J by 0 bases, with 5 bases left in between. Germline CDR1 MNHNS, CDR2 SASEGT. The CDR3 contains 14 residues. The CDR3 spells CASSSASGANVLTF. CDR3 sequence (DNA): TGTGCCAGCAGTTCTGCCTCTGGGGCCAACGTCCTGACTTTC.

This chain links TRBV7-9 with TRBJ2-3; 9 bases agree with TRBD2. The length of the CDR3 is 16 residues. The germline V gene has CDR1 SEHNR and CDR2 FQNEAQ (reference sequence). Unmatched junction bases numbered 12, after V lost 5 bases and J lost 6 bases. The CDR3 nucleotides read TGTGCCAGCAGCGCCCTGGGTAGCGGGAGACAGGATACGCAGTATTTT. Translation: CASSALGSGRQDTQYF.

The chain joins TRBV4-3 to TRBJ2-7; 9 bases fit TRBD2. CDR1 and CDR2 from the germline V gene are LGHNA and YSLEER. J lost 3 bases, V lost 0 bases, and 6 bases had no gene match. CDR3 size: 16 residues. CDR3 DNA sequence: TGCGCCAGCAGCCAAGATCTTAGCGGGAGTTTCTACGAGCAGTACTTC. Translated: CASSQDLSGSFYEQYF.

J is TRBJ2-6 and V is TRBV20-1; no definite D call. The V gene lost 1 base and the J gene lost 3 bases, with 22 bases spanning the gap. This CDR3 comprises 19 residues. The germline CDR1 and CDR2 sequences are DFQATT and SNEGSKA (reference sequence). The CDR3 DNA sequence: TGCAGTGCTAGAGGTTACCTTGCCCGTGTAGGGATTGGGGCCAACGTCCTGACTTTC. Residues: CSARGYLARVGIGANVLTF.

This clonotype has more than one count but fewer than ten. The chain carries TRBV25-1 and TRBJ2-7; D not resolved. Trimming shortened V by 8 bases and J by 2 bases, and 16 bases separated the two germline ends. The CDR3 consists of 14 residues. From germline, CDR1 is MGHDK and CDR2 SYGVNS. The CDR3 coding sequence is TGTGCCAGCGGGAAGAGCGACACTACCTACGAGCAGTACTTC. Translation: CASGKSDTTYEQYF.

The J gene is TRBJ2-7, the V gene TRBV20-1; the D is unclear. Trimming left V 1 base short and J 7 bases short, with 8 bases between. Germline lookup yields CDR1 DFQATT and CDR2 SNEGSKA (reference sequence). The CDR3 runs 11 residues. The CDR3 DNA reads as TGCAGTGCTAGAGCCCTGCGAGAGCAGTACTTC. The encoded protein is CSARALREQYF.

This clonotype appeared once. The rearrangement uses TRBV5-6 and TRBJ1-4; 9 nucleotides align to TRBD1. The CDR3 extends over 13 amino acids. The junction had 4 bases not matched to a gene; V was cut back by 7 bases and J by 6 bases. Germline lookup yields CDR1 SGHDT and CDR2 YYEEEE. CDR3 region: CASQTGGHEKLFF. The CDR3 coding sequence is TGTGCCAGCCAGACAGGGGGACATGAAAAACTGTTTTTT.

The gene calls are TRBV4-3 and TRBJ2-2; 8 nucleotides match TRBD1. The CDR3 sequence is 18 residues long. Germline V gene sequence: CDR1 LGHNA, CDR2 YSLEER. Unmatched junction bases numbered 12, after V lost 0 bases and J lost 6 bases. DNA for the CDR3: TGCGCCAGCAGCCAAGATTACGGGACAGGTTGGGATGCCGGGGAGCTGTTTTTT. It translates to CASSQDYGTGWDAGELFF.